This T cell receptor beta chain was identified during a study of cytotoxic CD8 clonotypes in ibrutinib-treated CLL. The germline V gene has CDR1 MNHNS and CDR2 SASEGT. This CDR3 contains 14 residues. The V gene end was trimmed by 7 bases and the J gene end by 6 bases; junction bases not matched to a gene: 7. Produced via immunoSEQ multiplex PCR; TCRdb's table is partial and in-frame only. Altogether some 19,000 clones are present, approximately 81% being singletons, with the ten largest covering 4.5% to 7%. This clone was detected only a few times. This chain connects TRBV6-1 to TRBJ2-7; TRBD1 agrees at 12 bases. The TCR was taken from a human donor with chronic lymphocytic leukemia. The input for sequencing was PBMCs, taken before ibrutinib treatment. The CDR3 bases are TGTGCCAGCAAGTTCGGGGACAGGGGGCTCGAGCAGTACTTC. Translated, it gives CASKFGDRGLEQYF.